The TCR beta chain under discussion was sequenced for a study of CXCR3-negative and CXCR3-positive naive CD8 T cells. Researchers sorted 300,000 cells of each CD8+ T cell subset in triplicate. With UMI labels, 5' RACE was used to prepare the TRB cDNA libraries. TCRdb re-called the 5' RACE reads and shows each CDR3 protein once, DNA omitted. Reported are approximately 83,000 distinct CDR3 sequences; the ten largest clones contain about 1.6%. This CDR3 is built from 16 residues. Looked up from germline, CDR1 is SGHAT and CDR2 is FQNNGV. The V call is TRBV11-2, the J call TRBJ2-3; without DNA, the TCRdb call of TRBD1 cannot be checked. The sequenced sample consisted of naive CXCR3- CD8+ T cells from blood. Subset specified: CD45RO-CCR7+CD27+CD95- naive CD8+ T cells lacking CXCR3 (TNR3-). The sequence was collected from a human donor in good health. Some clones in this sample may be carry-over from other donors' samples. CDR3 residues: CASTPDQTTPGDTQYF.